These 23 T cell receptor beta chains share one sample of origin, sequenced in a study of radiation and T cells in renal cell carcinoma. Sequencing was performed with immunoSEQ multiplex PCR; in TCRdb, only in-frame clones are kept and a portion is missing. The sample has 120,000 or so clones, approximately 78% seen once. Time point specified: blood 2 weeks post-SBRT. Treatment in this sample: 15 Gy SBRT to primary tumor, nephrectomy 4 weeks later. The sequences come from blood, collected from a patient whose treatment included radiotherapy and nephrectomy. Receptor source: a woman aged 55-69 years with renal cell carcinoma.

The chain carries TRBV5-1 and TRBJ2-7; TRBD1 matches 7 bases. This CDR3 has 14 residues. Germline V CDR1 and CDR2: SGHRS, YFSETQ. Trimming cost V 5 bases and J 2 bases; bases outside gene matches: 7. The CDR3 DNA is TGCGCCAGCAGACGGTTAACAGGGGCCTACGAGCAGTACTTC. It codes for CASRRLTGAYEQYF.

This chain connects TRBV19 to TRBJ1-2, with TRBD1 matching over 7 bases. Germline V gives CDR1 LNHDA, CDR2 SQIVND (reference sequence). After removal of 5 bases from V and 3 bases from J, the junction contained 12 bases not matched to a gene. The CDR3 spans 16 residues. In DNA form, the CDR3 reads TGTGCCAGTAGTCAATCCGGGACAGAACTTTACTATGGCTACACCTTC. It is translated as CASSQSGTELYYGYTF.

On this clone: Mismatch with germline at one junction end may stem from a read error. Here the CDR3 reads CVSKEGVTTDTQYF. As DNA, the CDR3 is TGTGTCAGCAAGGAGGGGGTAACAACAGATACGCAGTATTTT. V usage is TRBV11-1 and J usage is TRBJ2-3; D is tentatively TRBD1 or TRBD2 (6 bases each). The germline V gene encodes CDR1 SGHAT and CDR2 FQDESV (reference sequence). The CDR3 runs 14 residues.

This chain joins TRBV5-4 and TRBJ2-2, with D possibly called TRBD1 or TRBD2 (6 bases each). V was clipped by 7 bases and J by 5 bases, with 21 bases between them. Germline CDR1 reads SGHNT; CDR2 reads YYREEE (reference sequence). The CDR3 totals 16 residues. The CDR3 loop is CASGVDGGRGTGELFF. The DNA of the CDR3 is TGTGCCAGCGGGGTGGATGGGGGGCGAGGTACCGGGGAGCTGTTTTTT.

This chain connects TRBV10-3 to TRBJ2-6; the D gene is possibly TRBD2 (5 bases). Between the trimmed V and J ends, which lost 9 bases and 0 bases, there was a span of 12 bases. The CDR3 consists of 15 residues. CDR1 and CDR2 from the germline V gene are ENHRY and SYGVKD. CDR3 sequence (DNA): TGTGCCATTACGACCGGACTCTCTGGGGCCAACGTCCTGACTTTC. This codes for CAITTGLSGANVLTF.

This clone was counted between two and nine times. The chain joins TRBV18 to TRBJ2-1; 9 positions agree with TRBD1. Germline lookup yields CDR1 KGHSH and CDR2 LQKENI. The length of the CDR3 is 16 residues. Germline trimming cut 2 bases from V and 3 bases from J; bases unmatched to any gene: 5. The CDR3 sequence: CASSPRTGVGYNEQFF. The CDR3 coding sequence is TGTGCCAGCTCACCAAGGACAGGGGTCGGCTACAATGAGCAGTTCTTC.

This rearrangement joins TRBV7-6 to TRBJ2-2; D call uncertain. Germline values: CDR1 SGHVS, CDR2 FNYEAQ. Trimming stripped 2 bases from V and 8 bases from J, with 15 bases between. The CDR3 covers 15 residues. The CDR3 nucleotides are TGTGCCAGCAGCTTAAGTGGTAAAGGATTTGGGGAGCTGTTTTTT. Its translation is CASSLSGKGFGELFF.

This clone has a handful of counts. The rearrangement joins TRBV6-5 to TRBJ2-7; D gene ambiguous. The germline V gene has CDR1 MNHEY and CDR2 SVGAGI. This CDR3 comprises 15 residues. Trimming pared 2 bases from V and 0 bases from J, leaving 11 bases between. Here the CDR3 reads CASSYGWAASYEQYF. CDR3 sequence (DNA): TGTGCCAGCAGTTACGGTTGGGCAGCCTCCTACGAGCAGTACTTC.

The chain is built from TRBV19 and TRBJ2-7; no definite D call. CDR3 length: 14 amino acids. Germline V gives CDR1 LNHDA, CDR2 SQIVND (reference sequence). The V end lost 4 bases, the J end lost 6 bases, and 16 bases lay between the germline ends. The CDR3 here is CASSTAASWSEQYF. The CDR3 coding sequence is TGTGCCAGTAGTACGGCCGCGAGCTGGAGCGAGCAGTACTTC.

The gene calls are TRBV28 and TRBJ1-4; D is possibly TRBD1 (5 bases). Trimming cost V 5 bases and J 8 bases, with 18 bases left between them. CDR1 and CDR2 (germline): MDHEN, SYDVKM. The CDR3 length is 15 residues. The CDR3 sequence is CASSTPQGLGEKLFF. CDR3 DNA: TGTGCCAGCAGTACGCCCCAGGGACTAGGCGAAAAACTGTTTTTT.

The chain carries TRBV11-1 and TRBJ1-2, with D maybe TRBD1 (5 bases). The CDR3 has 14 amino acids. CDR1 SGHAT and CDR2 FQDESV come from the germline V gene (reference sequence). With 3 bases removed from V and 2 bases from J, the gap between germline ends came to 10 bases. The DNA of the CDR3 is TGTGCCAGCAGCTTTGGGGGGAGCAACTATGGCTACACCTTC. Translated, it gives CASSFGGSNYGYTF.

The V call is TRBV19, the J call TRBJ2-1; maybe TRBD1 (6 bases). Germline V gene data show CDR1 as LNHDA and CDR2 as SQIVND (reference sequence). The CDR3 has 16 residues. V lost 0 bases and J lost 2, with 11 bases in between. CDR3 amino acids: CASSIDQGQTYNEQFF. For the CDR3, the DNA is TGTGCCAGTAGTATAGATCAAGGACAGACCTACAATGAGCAGTTCTTC.

This chain uses TRBV19 with TRBJ1-5, with a possible D match to TRBD1 (6 bases). V was pared by 3 bases and J by 5 bases, with 23 bases between. The CDR3 contains 18 residues. From germline, CDR1 is LNHDA and CDR2 SQIVND (reference sequence). In nucleotides, the CDR3 is TGTGCCAGTAGTATTGCTACTATTAGGACAGTAAAGGATCAGCCCCAGCATTTT. This translates into CASSIATIRTVKDQPQHF.

This clone was counted only a few times. The sample holds other DNA sequences that translate to the same CDR3. The chain employs TRBV5-1 and TRBJ1-1; no firm D call. The length of the CDR3 is 13 residues. Between the trimmed V and J ends, which lost 1 base and 1 base, there was a span of 5 bases. Germline V CDR1 and CDR2: SGHRS, YFSETQ. CDR3 in amino acids: CASSLTENTEAFF. CDR3 DNA: TGCGCCAGCAGCTTGACGGAGAACACTGAAGCTTTCTTT.

This sequence joins TRBV7-2 and TRBJ2-7; 7 nucleotides match TRBD1. The V gene end was trimmed by 1 base and the J gene end by 2 bases; junction bases not matched to a gene: 8. The CDR3 has 16 amino acids. Germline V gene data show CDR1 as SGHTA and CDR2 as FQGNSA. DNA for the CDR3: TGTGCCAGCAGCTTAGTCCCGACAGGGAACCCCTACGAGCAGTACTTC. Its protein is CASSLVPTGNPYEQYF.

The genes are TRBV5-1 and TRBJ1-5; the match to TRBD1 covers 7 bases. Germline lookup yields CDR1 SGHRS and CDR2 YFSETQ. This CDR3 contains 13 residues. V shed 3 bases, J shed 4 bases, and the junction held 1 base outside the gene matches. This CDR3 reads CASSWDRNQPQHF. CDR3 nucleotides: TGCGCCAGCAGCTGGGACAGAAATCAGCCCCAGCATTTT.

The chain employs TRBV28 and TRBJ1-2; no clear D. This CDR3 contains 13 residues. Between the trimmed V and J ends, which lost 3 bases and 3 bases, there was a span of 8 bases. The germline V gene encodes CDR1 MDHEN and CDR2 SYDVKM. The CDR3 loop is CASSFQTYYGYTF. The CDR3 DNA is TGTGCCAGCAGTTTCCAGACTTACTATGGCTACACCTTC.

This clone was observed once. Here the CDR3 DNA reads TGTGCCATCAGTGAGTCGGGCGGCAACACTGAAGCTTTCTTT. Its protein product is CAISESGGNTEAFF. The V call is TRBV10-3, the J call TRBJ1-1; the D is unclear. V was cut by 0 bases and J by 2 bases, with 7 bases left in between. Germline values: CDR1 ENHRY, CDR2 SYGVKD. This CDR3 is built from 14 residues.

V and J are TRBV6-6 and TRBJ1-5; TRBD1 might be the D (5 bases). This CDR3 is 15 amino acids long. Germline V gene lookup returns CDR1 MNHNY and CDR2 SVGAGI (reference sequence). Trimming took 6 bases from V and 0 from J, leaving 12 bases between them. The DNA for the CDR3 is TGTGCCAGCAGCCCGGGACTGTATAGCAATCAGCCCCAGCATTTT. It translates to CASSPGLYSNQPQHF.

V usage is TRBV14 and J usage is TRBJ1-3; no reliable D call. V was trimmed by 5 bases and J by 4 bases, leaving 6 bases between them. CDR1 is SGHDN and CDR2 is FVKESK in the germline V gene. This CDR3 has 12 residues. The chain's CDR3 is CASSRKGNTIYF. In DNA, the CDR3 is TGTGCCAGCAGCAGGAAGGGAAACACCATATATTTT.

This sequence joins TRBV28 and TRBJ2-7; D may be TRBD1 or TRBD2 (7 bases each). V lost 5 bases, J lost 3 bases, and 23 bases lay in between. Germline CDR1 reads MDHEN; CDR2 reads SYDVKM. This CDR3 has 17 residues. CDR3 nucleotide sequence: TGTGCCAGCAGTCTCAGGGGGGGGACTAACAACAACTACGAGCAGTACTTC. It specifies CASSLRGGTNNNYEQYF.

CDR3 bases: TGTGCCAGCAGTCCGGAATCCGGGTTCCTGGGCTACGAGCAGTACTTC. Translating it yields CASSPESGFLGYEQYF. V and J are TRBV27 and TRBJ2-7; D remains unclear. The CDR3 loop spans 16 amino acids. V lost 5 bases, J lost 3 bases, and 20 bases lay in between. CDR1 is MNHEY and CDR2 is SMNVEV in the germline V gene (reference sequence).

This clone appeared a single time. J is TRBJ1-4 and V is TRBV7-2; the D gene is possibly TRBD1 (6 bases). Germline V lookup: CDR1 SGHTA, CDR2 FQGNSA. The CDR3 sequence is 16 residues long. The V end was cut by 5 bases, the J end by 8 bases, with 21 bases between. The CDR3 nucleotides are TGTGCCAGCAGCCCTTCCTATGGGGGGCAAGGCGAAAAACTGTTTTTT. It encodes CASSPSYGGQGEKLFF.